Listed here is a single TCR beta chain. This record belongs to a study of blood T cells in healthy people across ages. The CDR3 totals 15 residues. The V end was cut by 3 bases, the J end by 3 bases, with 14 bases between. Germline CDR1 is MNHEY and CDR2 is SVGEGT. Combining a sample-barcoded 5' primer with a J-beta primer mix, a second PCR ran for roughly 7 to 11 cycles. Each CDR3 protein is one row after TCRdb ran MiXCR on the 5' RACE reads. The sample carries under 750,000 distinct CDR3 sequences, around 48% recorded once. The genes are TRBV6-2 or TRBV6-3 and TRBJ2-5; a possible D gene is TRBD2 (6 bases). Sequencing was done on a sample of blood. The receptor comes from an older man in good health. The DNA of the CDR3 is TGTGCCAGCAGTTATGCATCCTGGGGGGAAGAGACCCAGTACTTC. Translation gives CASSYASWGEETQYF.